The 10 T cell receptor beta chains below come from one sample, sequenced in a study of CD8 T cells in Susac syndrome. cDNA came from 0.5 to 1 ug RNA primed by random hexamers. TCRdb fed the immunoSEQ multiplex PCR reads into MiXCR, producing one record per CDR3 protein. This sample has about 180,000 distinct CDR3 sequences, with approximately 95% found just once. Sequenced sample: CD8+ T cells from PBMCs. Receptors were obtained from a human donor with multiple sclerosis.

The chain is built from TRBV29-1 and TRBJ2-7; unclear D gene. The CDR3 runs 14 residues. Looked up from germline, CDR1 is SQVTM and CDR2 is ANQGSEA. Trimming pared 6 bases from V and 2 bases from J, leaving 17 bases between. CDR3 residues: CSVTPYFGPYEQYF. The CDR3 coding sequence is TGCAGCGTGACGCCTTATTTCGGACCCTACGAGCAGTACTTC.

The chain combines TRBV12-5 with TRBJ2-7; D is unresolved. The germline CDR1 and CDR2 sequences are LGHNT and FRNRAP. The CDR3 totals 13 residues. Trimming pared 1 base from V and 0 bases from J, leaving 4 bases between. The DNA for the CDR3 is TGTGCTAGTGGTTTGGGCCGCTCCTACGAGCAGTACTTC. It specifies CASGLGRSYEQYF.

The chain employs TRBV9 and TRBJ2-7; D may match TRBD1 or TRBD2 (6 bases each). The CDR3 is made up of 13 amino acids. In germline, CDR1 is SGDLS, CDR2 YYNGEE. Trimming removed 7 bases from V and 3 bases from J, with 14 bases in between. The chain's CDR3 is CASSGARGYEQYF. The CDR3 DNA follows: TGTGCCAGCTCGGGGGCTAGGGGCTACGAGCAGTACTTC.

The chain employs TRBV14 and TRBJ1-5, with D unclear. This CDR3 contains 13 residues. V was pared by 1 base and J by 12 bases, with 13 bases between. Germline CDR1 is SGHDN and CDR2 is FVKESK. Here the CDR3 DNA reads TGTGCCAGCAGCCAAGTCTCAGGAAGTGACCAGCATTTT. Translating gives CASSQVSGSDQHF.

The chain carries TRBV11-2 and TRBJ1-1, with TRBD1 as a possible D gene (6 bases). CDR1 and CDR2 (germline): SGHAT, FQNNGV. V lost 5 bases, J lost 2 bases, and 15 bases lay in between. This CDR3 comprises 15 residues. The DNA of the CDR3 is TGTGCCAGCAGCATACTACAGGGTTCCAACACTGAAGCTTTCTTT. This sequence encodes CASSILQGSNTEAFF.

The CDR3 region is CASSSLISDEQFF. CDR3 DNA: TGTGCCAGCAGTTCCCTCATCTCAGATGAGCAGTTCTTC. The chain recombines TRBV27 with TRBJ2-1, with unresolved D. The CDR3 totals 13 residues. Germline assignment: CDR1 MNHEY and CDR2 SMNVEV (reference sequence). V was pared by 4 bases and J by 8 bases, with 12 bases between.

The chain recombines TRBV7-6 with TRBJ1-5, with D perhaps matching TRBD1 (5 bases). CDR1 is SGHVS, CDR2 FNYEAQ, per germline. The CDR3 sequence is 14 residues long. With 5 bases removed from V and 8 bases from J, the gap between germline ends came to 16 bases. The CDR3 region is CASSPWGGDEPQHF. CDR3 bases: TGTGCCAGCAGCCCTTGGGGGGGTGATGAGCCCCAGCATTTT.

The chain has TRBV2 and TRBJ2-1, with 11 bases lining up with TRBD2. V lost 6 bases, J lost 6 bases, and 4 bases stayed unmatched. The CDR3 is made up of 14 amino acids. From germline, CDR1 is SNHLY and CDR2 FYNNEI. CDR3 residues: CASRLAGAFNEQFF. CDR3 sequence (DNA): TGTGCCAGCAGACTAGCGGGGGCCTTCAATGAGCAGTTCTTC.

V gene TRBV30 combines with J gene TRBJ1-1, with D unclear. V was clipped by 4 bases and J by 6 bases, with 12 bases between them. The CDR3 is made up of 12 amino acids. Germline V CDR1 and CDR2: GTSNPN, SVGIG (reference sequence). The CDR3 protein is CAWNSIRSEAFF. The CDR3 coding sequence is TGTGCCTGGAATAGTATCAGGTCTGAAGCTTTCTTT. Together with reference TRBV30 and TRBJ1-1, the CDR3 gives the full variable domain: SQTIHQWPATLVQPVGSPLSLECTVEGTSNPNLYWYRQAAGRGLQLLFYSVGIGQISSEVPQNLSASRPQDRQFILSSKKLLLSDSGFYLCAWNSIRSEAFFGQGTRLTVV.

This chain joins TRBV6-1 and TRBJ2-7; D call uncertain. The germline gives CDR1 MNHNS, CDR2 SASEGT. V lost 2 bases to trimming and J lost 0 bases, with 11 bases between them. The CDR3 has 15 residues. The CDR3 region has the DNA TGTGCCAGCAGTGAATCGGGCGGTAGCTCCTACGAGCAGTACTTC. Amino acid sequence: CASSESGGSSYEQYF.